The 7 T cell receptor beta chains listed next were all sequenced from one sample in a study of regulatory T cells in long-lasting Graves disease. CDR3 regions were amplified by Arm-PCR using iRepertoire HTBI primers to build TCR beta libraries. Each CDR3 protein gets one entry after TCRdb re-called the multiplex PCR reads with MiXCR. This sample has approximately 210,000 distinct CDR3 sequences, with approximately 20% found just once. Regarding time point: newly diagnosed GD, antithyroid drugs for less than 3 months. PBMCs provided the RNA from which the TCR library was made. The starting material was peripheral blood mononuclear cells (PBMCs), obtained at new diagnosis, from a patient treated with antithyroid drugs. These receptors were collected from a female donor with Graves disease.

This clonotype showed up many times. V usage is TRBV20-1 and J usage is TRBJ1-1; D unresolved. Looked up from germline, CDR1 is DFQATT and CDR2 is SNEGSKA (reference sequence). This CDR3 has 14 residues. Trimming stripped 2 bases from V and 1 base from J, with 11 bases between. This CDR3 is CSARIPGRNTEAFF. CDR3 in DNA: TGCAGTGCTAGAATCCCCGGGAGGAACACTGAAGCTTTCTTT.

This clonotype was seen many times. V gene TRBV7-3 combines with J gene TRBJ2-6, with TRBD1 matching 7 bases. The germline gives CDR1 SGHTA, CDR2 FQGTGA. CDR3 length: 18 amino acids. V was clipped by 0 bases and J by 2 bases; unmatched bases: 7. The CDR3: CASSLTGGGGTGANVLTF. Here the CDR3 DNA reads TGTGCCAGCAGCTTAACAGGGGGCGGTGGGACTGGGGCCAACGTCCTGACTTTC.

Points on this clonotype: A much larger clone is a single base away; this may be a read error. This rearrangement joins TRBV12-3 or TRBV12-4 to TRBJ2-1, with D perhaps TRBD2 (6 bases). The CDR3 totals 15 residues. CDR3 coding DNA: TGTGCCAGCGGTTTAGGGTCTAGCGCTGACAATGAGCAGTTCTTC. The encoded protein is CASGLGSSADNEQFF.

The chain recombines TRBV7-2 with TRBJ2-5; D perhaps matches TRBD2 (6 bases). Germline-derived CDR1 and CDR2 are SGHTA and FQGNSA. V shed 6 bases and J shed 2 bases, with 10 bases lying between them. The CDR3 is made up of 13 amino acids. The CDR3 sequence is CASRSSVQETQYF. CDR3 sequence (DNA): TGTGCCAGCAGGTCTAGCGTACAAGAGACCCAGTACTTC.

This clonotype came up many times. The chain is built from TRBV3-1 and TRBJ2-3; 8 bases line up with TRBD2. V lost 7 bases, J lost 3 bases, and 6 bases stayed unmatched. Germline V gene sequence: CDR1 LGHDT, CDR2 YNNKEL (reference sequence). The CDR3 sequence is 14 residues long. CDR3 nucleotide sequence: TGTGCCAGCAAAACGGGAGGGGGGACAGATACGCAGTATTTT. It encodes CASKTGGGTDTQYF.

This clonotype was picked up a small number of times. The rearrangement joins TRBV2 to TRBJ2-7, with D possibly TRBD1 on 6 matching bases. This CDR3 has 11 residues. Trimming took off 6 bases at V and 5 bases at J, with 8 bases between the two ends. The V gene's germline CDR1 is SNHLY and CDR2 FYNNEI. CDR3 sequence reads: CASSRGDEQYF. The CDR3 nucleotides read TGTGCCAGCAGCAGGGGAGACGAGCAGTACTTC.

In its sample, this clonotype was seen many times. DNA of the CDR3: TGCGCCAGCAGTCTGGCGGGACAGGGCTGGTCACCCCTCCACTTT. Its protein product is CASSLAGQGWSPLHF. The chain has TRBV4-3 and TRBJ1-6; TRBD1 agrees at 9 bases. The CDR3 spans 15 residues. J was trimmed by 10 bases and V by 6 bases; bases with no gene match: 10. The germline V gene has CDR1 LGHNA and CDR2 YSLEER.